Below, one T cell receptor (beta chain) is given with its context. Its target antigen remains unknown. Base qualities are missing; no much larger clone stands one base away. The Qiagen DNeasy kit was used to extract genomic DNA from unsorted PBMCs and from the negatively selected CD4+ and CD8+ fractions. Using primers that anneal to V and J segments, immunoSEQ multiplex PCR amplified the TCR beta CDR3 regions. A synthetic immune receptor repertoire was used to minimize amplification bias, and remaining bias was computationally removed after sequencing. The published analysis was carried out like this. Repertoire diversity was quantified as the Shannon entropy index using custom Python scripts. Unsorted, CD4+ and CD8+ repertoires were analyzed separately, except for combined analyses in which CD4+ and CD8+ sequences were merged in silico. Clonal expansion was defined as at least a 2-fold frequency increase after treatment relative to C1D1, with a pseudocount of 0.5 for undetected baseline clones. Clones with 0 or 1 copy at C1D1 were classified as singleton clones, and clones with 2 or more copies were classified as non-singleton clones. Clones expanded in unsorted samples were assigned a CD4+, CD8+ or unknown annotation through matching of protein sequences in sorted samples from the same patient. Wilcoxon tests on paired samples were used to test changes in diversity from C1D1 to C4D1. TCRdb retrieved this table from immuneACCESS and kept in-frame rearrangements only. Not all clones are present; in checked studies, unresolved V genes account for under half, and no reason is known for the remainder. The V and J calls and clone size were taken over from that table, and D and trimming were inferred from the DNA. The sample has 55,000 to 75,000 clones on record, 71% of them singletons. The top ten hold 7% to 10% of the sample.

Trimming takes 7 bases from V and 10 bases from J, and the germline ends sit 14 bases apart. CDR1 MNHEY and CDR2 SVGAGI were looked up in the germline V gene. The CDR3 measures 12 amino acids from cysteine to phenylalanine. The CDR3 DNA has 36 bases and is translated from base 1. The time point label corresponds to: cycle 2 day 1 (C2D1) of nivolumab. Every trial patient had relapsed following autologous stem cell transplantation, and prior brentuximab vedotin exposure was what differed among cohorts A, B and C. A total of fewer than 65 patients with relapsed/refractory classical Hodgkin lymphoma made up the trial cohort, and each patient's best overall response was complete response, partial response or progressive disease. In the multi-cohort phase II CheckMate 205 trial, trial patients received single-agent nivolumab. Best overall response was determined by an independent review committee according to the 2007 International Working Group response criteria. Trial PBMCs were obtained immediately prior to nivolumab initiation (C1D1) and on therapy at cycle 2 day 1 and cycle 4 day 1. After peripheral blood was drawn into 8 mL Vacutainer Cell Preparation Tubes, PBMCs were isolated by centrifugation and then cryopreserved.

The data belong to a study of PD-1 blockade in classical Hodgkin lymphoma (dated by TCRdb to 2018 to 2020). The study in broad terms: Nivolumab dosing was 3 mg/kg intravenously every 2 weeks, continuing until either disease progression or unacceptable toxicity. To define a peripheral blood immune signature of response to PD-1 blockade in classical Hodgkin lymphoma, the study combined TCR beta sequencing with CyTOF. Paper-wide results and their limitations: By C4D1, a significant rise was seen in CD4+ TCR diversity but not in CD8+ TCR diversity (p=0.0027 vs p=0.16), and the rise was most apparent among complete responders (p=0.02). Trial patients with a complete response had baseline diversity similar to that of newly diagnosed patients, while partial responders and progressors had significantly lower diversity. The study was limited to a single clinical trial cohort, and causes of repertoire differences, possibly disease activity or prior therapy, remained undefined. Patients starting nivolumab less than 1 year after ASCT had lower diversity and were excluded from later analyses to avoid confounding by immune reconstitution. Baseline TCR diversity was reported to be lower in newly diagnosed patients than in healthy donors and to be lower still in relapsed/refractory patients.

Recombination connected TRBV6-5 to TRBJ2-1, with the D call perhaps TRBD1 or TRBD2, each one matching 5 bases. The material sequenced was peripheral blood mononuclear cells (PBMCs), taken before the second cycle of nivolumab. The sequence was collected from a human donor with classical Hodgkin lymphoma. The CDR3 has the sequence CASTRGVGEQFF. The DNA is as follows: TGTGCCAGCACCAGAGGGGTGGGCGAGCAGTTCTTC.